This is a list of T cell receptor beta chains from one sample in a study of PD-1 blockade in classical Hodgkin lymphoma. Assay: immunoSEQ multiplex PCR; the TCRdb copy retains only in-frame clones and omits some. The sample shows over 20,000 clones, just over 85% of them seen only once. The material was peripheral blood mononuclear cells (PBMCs), obtained at baseline. The receptors originated from a human donor with classical Hodgkin lymphoma. Each CDR3 is given with its conserved first and last residue. The order of the fields is D gene, clone size, V gene, J gene, CDR3 DNA, CDR3 protein. D genes are given only for firm matches. Part of the rows lack a size; the others show once, few, many or a class for expanded clones.

NA	NA	TRBV2	TRBJ2-3	TGTGCCAGCAGTGAAGCCGCTGGGGGCTGGGGCACAGATACGCAGTATTTT	CASSEAAGGWGTDTQYF
NA	NA	TRBV5-1	TRBJ1-4	TGCGCCAGCAGCTCATCAGGGGAGGCTAATGAAAAACTGTTTTTT	CASSSSGEANEKLFF
NA	NA	TRBV5-4	TRBJ2-1	TGTGCCAGCAGCTTGGGGCCAGAGGTTCCCTACAATGAGCAGTTCTTC	CASSLGPEVPYNEQFF
NA	NA	TRBV18	TRBJ2-3	TGTGCCAGCTCACCGAATCAAGGGGGCGCGGGGGCAGATACGCAGTATTTT	CASSPNQGGAGADTQYF
NA	NA	TRBV15	TRBJ2-1	TGTGCCACCAGCAGAGAGTCGGGGGGCAACAATGAGCAGTTCTTC	CATSRESGGNNEQFF
NA	NA	TRBV2	TRBJ1-5	TGTGCCAGCAGAGAAGGGGGTAGAAGCAATCAGCCCCAGCATTTT	CASREGGRSNQPQHF
NA	NA	TRBV7-9	TRBJ1-1	TGTGCCAGCAGCTTCGCGGCAGGGCACGCTTTCTTT	CASSFAAGHAFF
TRBD1	NA	TRBV23-1	TRBJ1-1	TGCGCCAGCAAAATCGGGGGGAGGGACAGCCACACCCCCGGTGAAGCTTTCTTT	CASKIGGRDSHTPGEAFF
NA	NA	TRBV7-9	TRBJ1-1	TGTGCCAGCAGCCTAATAGGTGCTGAAGCTTTCTTT	CASSLIGAEAFF
NA	NA	TRBV7-9	TRBJ1-1	TGTGCCAGCAGCTTAGGGGGGGTTTTGGGCACTGAAGCTTTCTTT	CASSLGGVLGTEAFF
NA	once	TRBV5-1	TRBJ1-2	TGCGCCAGCAGTGAGGGGGGGAACTATGGCTACACCTTC	CASSEGGNYGYTF
NA	NA	TRBV6-6	TRBJ2-7	TGTGCCAGCAGTTTCAGACAGGAGACCGGCTACGAGCAGTACTTC	CASSFRQETGYEQYF
TRBD2	NA	TRBV7-9	TRBJ2-1	TGTGCCAGCAGCCGACCAGCGGGGGTGACGAATGAGCAGTTCTTC	CASSRPAGVTNEQFF
NA	NA	TRBV7-9	TRBJ1-5	TGTGCCAGCAGCTTCGGTACCTCCAATCAGCCCCAGCATTTT	CASSFGTSNQPQHF
NA	NA	TRBV9	TRBJ2-5	TGTGCCAGCAGCGACGGCTTGTCTGGGGTGGGGGAGACCCAGTACTTC	CASSDGLSGVGETQYF
NA	NA	TRBV7-9	TRBJ1-3	TGTGCCAGCAGCTACGGGGCTGGAAACACCATATATTTT	CASSYGAGNTIYF
NA	few	TRBV4-3	TRBJ2-7	TGCGCCAGCAGCCAAGATGCTAGGGTCGGGGAGCAGTACTTC	CASSQDARVGEQYF
NA	NA	TRBV11-2	TRBJ2-3	TGTGCCAGCAGCCCGAGCAGTCATAGTGATACGCAGTATTTT	CASSPSSHSDTQYF
NA	NA	TRBV4-3	TRBJ1-1	TGCGCCAGCAGCCCAGGAACCGGGCGGGTGAACACTGAAGCTTTCTTT	CASSPGTGRVNTEAFF
NA	NA	TRBV5-1	TRBJ2-7	TGCGCCAGCAGCCTGGAGGGGTTAAGCTCCTACGAGCAGTACTTC	CASSLEGLSSYEQYF